The 17 T cell receptor beta chains below all came from one sample that was sequenced in a study of T cell repertoires in cytomegalovirus infection. TCRdb reanalysed the reads using MiXCR and keeps one entry per CDR3 protein. The profile shows some 600,000 distinct CDR3 sequences, around 24% of them singletons. Sequenced input: CD8+ T cells from PBMCs. The source is a human donor in good health (CMV status not recorded). Some clones in this sample may be carry-over from other donors' samples.

Many counts were recorded for this clonotype. CDR3 bases: TGCAGTGCTTGGACTAGCGGGGGCCTCCGTTCAGATACGCAGTATTTT. It translates to CSAWTSGGLRSDTQYF. The rearrangement links TRBV20-1 to TRBJ2-3; 13 bases match TRBD2. The CDR3 loop spans 16 amino acids. Germline trimming cut 5 bases from V and 4 bases from J; bases unmatched to any gene: 9. CDR1 DFQATT and CDR2 SNEGSKA come from the germline V gene (reference sequence).

This clonotype turned up a few times. The chain employs TRBV29-1 and TRBJ1-3; the D is unclear. CDR1 and CDR2 from the germline V gene are SQVTM and ANQGSEA. Trimming shortened V by 3 bases and J by 0 bases, and 18 bases separated the two germline ends. The CDR3 contains 17 residues. The CDR3 DNA follows: TGCAGCGTTGAGTCCAGGCCCGTCGGCGACTCTGGAAACACCATATATTTT. Its protein product is CSVESRPVGDSGNTIYF.

The rearrangement joins TRBV5-1 to TRBJ2-1, with no clear D. The CDR3 spans 13 residues. Germline V gene data show CDR1 as SGHRS and CDR2 as YFSETQ. The V end was cut by 0 bases, the J end by 5 bases, with 6 bases between. CDR3 bases: TGCGCCAGCAGCTTGGAAAGGGACAATGAGCAGTTCTTC. It is translated as CASSLERDNEQFF.

At least ten counts were recorded for this clonotype. The rearrangement joins TRBV7-8 to TRBJ1-1; unclear D gene. The germline V gene encodes CDR1 SGHVS and CDR2 FQNEAQ. The CDR3 is 15 amino acids. Trimming shortened V by 1 base and J by 0 bases, and 9 bases separated the two germline ends. The CDR3 loop is CASSLDPTMNTEAFF. For the CDR3, the DNA is TGTGCCAGCAGCTTAGATCCGACGATGAACACTGAAGCTTTCTTT.

In this sample, this clonotype turned up a few times. CDR3 protein: CSAREIQGLNTEAFF. CDR3 DNA: TGCAGTGCTAGAGAAATACAGGGTCTGAACACTGAAGCTTTCTTT. The rearrangement joins TRBV20-1 to TRBJ1-1; maybe TRBD1 (6 bases). This CDR3 comprises 15 residues. V was clipped by 0 bases and J by 0 bases, with 11 bases between them. The germline V gene encodes CDR1 DFQATT and CDR2 SNEGSKA (reference sequence).

This chain connects TRBV28 to TRBJ2-5, with 12 bases that match TRBD2. This CDR3 is 16 amino acids long. CDR1 MDHEN and CDR2 SYDVKM come from the germline V gene. V shed 2 bases, J shed 5 bases, and the junction held 6 bases outside the gene matches. The CDR3 DNA reads TGTGCCAGCAGTTTACAACTAGCGGGGGGCGAGGAGACCCAGTACTTC. Protein sequence: CASSLQLAGGEETQYF.

This clonotype came up many times. The V and J genes are TRBV2 and TRBJ2-1; TRBD1 matches 7 bases. CDR3 length equals 15 residues. CDR1 and CDR2 (germline): SNHLY, FYNNEI. V shed 7 bases, J shed 1 base, and the junction held 7 bases outside the gene matches. The CDR3 DNA follows: TGTGCCAGCAAGCTCGAGGACAGGTCCTACAATGAGCAGTTCTTC. Translation gives CASKLEDRSYNEQFF.

The J gene is TRBJ1-5, the V gene TRBV3-1; a possible D gene is TRBD1 (5 bases). Deletions cut 0 bases from V and 4 bases from J, with 7 bases between. This CDR3 region has 14 residues. CDR1 is LGHDT, CDR2 YNNKEL, per germline (reference sequence). As DNA, the CDR3 is TGTGCCAGCAGCCAAGAAAACAGGAATCAGCCCCAGCATTTT. This codes for CASSQENRNQPQHF. Full variable domain (outside the CDR3, taken from reference TRBV3-1 and TRBJ1-5): DTAVSQTPKYLVTQMGNDKSIKCEQNLGHDTMYWYKQDSKKFLKIMFSYNNKELIINETVPNRFSPKSPDKAHLNLHINSLELGDSAVYFCASSQENRNQPQHFGDGTRLSIL.

The chain uses TRBV4-1 and TRBJ2-1; 10 bases agree with TRBD1. This CDR3 contains 17 residues. J was trimmed by 2 bases and V by 1 base; bases with no gene match: 5. Germline CDR1 reads MGHRA; CDR2 reads YSYEKL. The CDR3 protein is CASSQVETGGAYNEQFF. The CDR3 DNA reads as TGCGCCAGCAGCCAAGTTGAGACAGGGGGCGCCTACAATGAGCAGTTCTTC.

This clonotype was observed at least ten times. The chain joins TRBV7-6 to TRBJ1-5; D is ambiguous. The CDR3 totals 14 residues. Trimming removed 5 bases at V and 5 bases at J, with 13 bases between. The germline CDR1 and CDR2 sequences are SGHVS and FNYEAQ. The CDR3 is CASSELAQYQPQHF. The CDR3 DNA is TGTGCCAGCAGCGAGTTAGCGCAGTATCAGCCCCAGCATTTT. The entire variable domain, with the rest obtained from reference TRBV7-6 and TRBJ1-5, is as follows: GAGVSQSPRYKVTKRGQDVALRCDPISGHVSLYWYRQALGQGPEFLTYFNYEAQQDKSGLPNDRFSAERPEGSISTLTIQRTEQRDSAMYRCASSELAQYQPQHFGDGTRLSIL.

This chain connects TRBV20-1 to TRBJ2-6; 7 nucleotides match TRBD2. Germline V gene lookup returns CDR1 DFQATT and CDR2 SNEGSKA (reference sequence). The CDR3 is 17 residues long. Trimming at V came to 6 bases and at J to 0 bases, leaving 11 bases not matched to a gene. The CDR3 DNA reads as TGCAGTGCAACGGGAGGCCGGACGAACTCTGGGGCCAACGTCCTGACTTTC. Protein product: CSATGGRTNSGANVLTF.

The count of this clonotype is one. Compared with germline, one end of the junction differs, possibly owing to a read error. The chain uses TRBV6-5 and TRBJ1-1; the match to TRBD1 covers 8 bases. This CDR3 region has 13 residues. The germline V gene encodes CDR1 MNHEY and CDR2 SVGAGI. The CDR3 loop is CVSSQGAFTEAFF. CDR3 DNA: TGTGTCAGCTCTCAGGGGGCCTTCACTGAAGCTTTCTTT.

The chain uses TRBV7-2 and TRBJ1-1; possibly TRBD1 for D (5 bases). Germline V lookup: CDR1 SGHTA, CDR2 FQGNSA. The CDR3 loop spans 17 amino acids. Deletions cut 8 bases from V and 3 bases from J, with 25 bases between. This CDR3 reads CASFFGLRDPRDTEAFF. In DNA form, the CDR3 reads TGTGCCAGCTTCTTTGGGCTCCGGGACCCCAGGGACACTGAAGCTTTCTTT.

The chain couples TRBV5-5 to TRBJ1-3; D is ambiguous. CDR3 length: 13 residues. The V end lost 4 bases, the J end lost 4 bases, and 9 bases lay between the germline ends. Germline loops: CDR1 SGHKS, CDR2 YYEKEE (reference sequence). The DNA for the CDR3 is TGTGCCAGCAGCGACGACATCGGAAACACCATATATTTT. This gives the protein CASSDDIGNTIYF.

This clonotype came up a few times. The CDR3 DNA follows: TGTGCCAGCATTGGGTTCGGCGGAGCTTTCTTT. As protein: CASIGFGGAFF. The chain combines TRBV27 with TRBJ1-1; D is ambiguous. The CDR3 is made up of 11 amino acids. The ends were cut back, 7 bases at V and 10 bases at J, with 13 bases in the middle. Germline assignment: CDR1 MNHEY and CDR2 SMNVEV (reference sequence).

This chain uses TRBV19 with TRBJ2-7; tentative D call: TRBD2 (5 bases). The CDR3 contains 13 residues. Germline V gives CDR1 LNHDA, CDR2 SQIVND (reference sequence). V lost 3 bases and J lost 6, with 12 bases in between. The CDR3 region is CASSMEVAGEQYF. Written as DNA, the CDR3 is TGTGCCAGTAGTATGGAGGTGGCCGGCGAGCAGTACTTC.

This clonotype came up a few times. The CDR3 DNA reads TGTGCCAGCAGCCTCAACAGGGGGCGAGGGTCCTACGAGCAGTACTTC. This codes for CASSLNRGRGSYEQYF. The J gene is TRBJ2-7, the V gene TRBV7-9; 9 bases are a match to TRBD1. The CDR3 totals 16 residues. Germline V lookup: CDR1 SEHNR, CDR2 FQNEAQ (reference sequence). Trimming took 5 bases from V and 1 from J; bases not matched to a gene: 9. The full variable domain, its missing parts supplied by reference TRBV7-9 and TRBJ2-7, is DTGVSQNPRHKITKRGQNVTFRCDPISEHNRLYWYRQTLGQGPEFLTYFQNEAQLEKSRLLSDRFSAERPKGSFSTLEIQRTEQGDSAMYLCASSLNRGRGSYEQYFGPGTRLTVT.